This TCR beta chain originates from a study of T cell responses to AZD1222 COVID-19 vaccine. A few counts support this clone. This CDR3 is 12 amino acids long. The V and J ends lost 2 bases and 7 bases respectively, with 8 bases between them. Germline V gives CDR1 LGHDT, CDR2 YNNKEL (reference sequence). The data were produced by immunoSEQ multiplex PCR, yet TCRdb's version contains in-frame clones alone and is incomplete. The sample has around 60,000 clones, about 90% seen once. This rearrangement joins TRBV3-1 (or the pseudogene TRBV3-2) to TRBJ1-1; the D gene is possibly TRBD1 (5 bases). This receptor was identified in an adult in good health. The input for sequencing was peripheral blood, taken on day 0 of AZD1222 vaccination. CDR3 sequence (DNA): TGTGCCAGCAGCCAACCTACAGGTGAAGCTTTCTTT. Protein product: CASSQPTGEAFF.